This entry lists 23 T cell receptor beta chains sequenced from one sample in a study of blood T cell repertoires in COVID-19. Sequenced by immunoSEQ multiplex PCR; TCRdb stores in-frame clones only, minus some. Of 370,000 or so clones listed, 87% were seen once; the top ten hold approximately 1.3%. The sample taken for sequencing was PBMCs or T cells enriched from blood (not recorded which). These receptor sequences come from a young man who had recovered from COVID-19.

This chain joins TRBV5-8 and TRBJ1-2, with 7 bases aligning to TRBD1. This CDR3 region has 16 residues. V lost 0 bases, J lost 6 bases, and 11 bases stayed unmatched. The germline V gene has CDR1 SGHTS and CDR2 YDEGEE. CDR3 nucleotides: TGTGCCAGCAGCTTGGGTCCAAGACAGGGTGCTCATGGCTACACCTTC. This translates into CASSLGPRQGAHGYTF.

V usage is TRBV19 and J usage is TRBJ2-1, with 9 nucleotides matching TRBD2. With V trimmed by 6 bases and J by 4 bases, 4 bases remained unmatched. The CDR3 loop spans 14 amino acids. Germline V lookup: CDR1 LNHDA, CDR2 SQIVND (reference sequence). The CDR3 loop is CASRQRGAYNEQFF. The CDR3 bases are TGTGCCAGTAGGCAGCGGGGGGCGTACAATGAGCAGTTCTTC.

The chain carries TRBV5-6 and TRBJ2-1; the D is unclear. The germline gives CDR1 SGHDT, CDR2 YYEEEE. Trimming stripped 6 bases from V and 3 bases from J, with 4 bases between. This CDR3 spans 11 amino acids. The CDR3 here is CASNSYNEQFF. The CDR3 DNA sequence: TGTGCCAGCAACAGCTACAATGAGCAGTTCTTC.

The rearrangement links TRBV10-2 to TRBJ1-5; 8 nucleotides match TRBD1. Germline CDR1 and CDR2: WSHSY and SAAADI. J lost 0 bases, V lost 6 bases, and 7 bases had no gene match. This CDR3 spans 16 amino acids. This CDR3 is CASRAQTGDSNQPQHF. For the CDR3, the DNA is TGCGCCAGCAGAGCTCAGACAGGGGATAGCAATCAGCCCCAGCATTTT.

Remarks on this clone: Sequence at one end of the junction differs from germline and may be a read error. The V and J genes are TRBV9 and TRBJ1-3, with 8 bases lining up with TRBD1. The germline V gene encodes CDR1 SGDLS and CDR2 YYNGEE. The CDR3 contains 15 residues. As DNA, the CDR3 is TGTGCCAGCAGCGTAAACCAGGGGGCTGGACACACCATATATTTT. Its translation is CASSVNQGAGHTIYF.

The genes are TRBV12-3 or TRBV12-4 and TRBJ1-3; D unresolved. The CDR3 has 12 residues. V was trimmed by 5 bases and J by 1 base, leaving 3 bases between them. Written as DNA, the CDR3 is TGTGCCAGCAGTGCGTCTGGAAACACCATATATTTT. This sequence encodes CASSASGNTIYF.

J is TRBJ2-6 and V is TRBV4-3; TRBD1 might be the D (6 bases). Trimming left V 3 bases short and J 1 base short, with 7 bases between. From germline, CDR1 is LGHNA and CDR2 YSLEER. The CDR3 is made up of 15 amino acids. The CDR3: CASSQGASGANVLTF. The CDR3 nucleotides read TGCGCCAGCAGCCAGGGGGCTTCTGGGGCCAACGTCCTGACTTTC.

Points on this clone: Different DNA sequences within this sample yield the same CDR3. CDR3 in DNA: TGTGCCAGCAGCTTAGGAGATGGGAACACTGAAGCTTTCTTT. It yields the protein CASSLGDGNTEAFF. The J gene is TRBJ1-1, the V gene TRBV7-9; D call uncertain. This CDR3 is 14 amino acids long. V shed 1 base and J shed 1 base, with 7 bases lying between them. The germline gives CDR1 SEHNR, CDR2 FQNEAQ (reference sequence).

In its sample, this clone was seen a few times. V and J are TRBV6-5 and TRBJ1-2; D might be TRBD1 (5 bases). Deletions cut 6 bases from V and 6 bases from J, with 14 bases between. Germline-derived CDR1 and CDR2 are MNHEY and SVGAGI. This CDR3 contains 13 residues. CDR3 nucleotide sequence: TGTGCCAGCAGGGTGTGGCAGGGCCATGGCTACACCTTC. Its translation: CASRVWQGHGYTF.

The chain has TRBV2 and TRBJ2-3; TRBD2 is a possible D gene (6 bases). The germline V gene has CDR1 SNHLY and CDR2 FYNNEI. This CDR3 has 16 amino acids. Trimming shortened V by 7 bases and J by 0 bases, and 17 bases separated the two germline ends. The chain's CDR3 is CASKLGGKDSTDTQYF. DNA for the CDR3: TGTGCCAGCAAATTAGGCGGGAAAGATAGCACAGATACGCAGTATTTT.

The chain couples TRBV29-1 to TRBJ1-1; D call uncertain. Germline V gene data show CDR1 as SQVTM and CDR2 as ANQGSEA. This CDR3 contains 11 residues. V lost 8 bases, J lost 3 bases, and 10 bases lay in between. DNA for the CDR3: TGCAGCATCGATCGGTACACTGAAGCTTTCTTT. This translates into CSIDRYTEAFF.

In this sample, this clone turned up once. This chain joins TRBV2 and TRBJ2-5; 12 positions agree with TRBD2. Unmatched junction bases numbered 3, after V lost 6 bases and J lost 4 bases. The CDR3 length is 14 residues. Germline lookup yields CDR1 SNHLY and CDR2 FYNNEI. The CDR3 region is CASRTSGGRETQYF. As DNA, the CDR3 is TGTGCCAGCAGGACTAGCGGGGGCCGAGAGACCCAGTACTTC.

The J gene is TRBJ1-4, the V gene TRBV27; D is unresolved. The CDR3 runs 13 residues. With 11 bases removed from V and 0 bases from J, the gap between germline ends came to 10 bases. CDR1 is MNHEY, CDR2 SMNVEV, per germline (reference sequence). DNA of the CDR3: TGTGCCCGTTCCCGGGCAACTAATGAAAAACTGTTTTTT. Residues: CARSRATNEKLFF. Full variable domain (outside the CDR3, taken from reference TRBV27 and TRBJ1-4): EAQVTQNPRYLITVTGKKLTVTCSQNMNHEYMSWYRQDPGLGLRQIYYSMNVEVTDKGDVPEGYKVSRKEKRNFPLILESPSPNQTSLYFCARSRATNEKLFFGSGTQLSVL.

The chain joins TRBV18 to TRBJ2-1; 8 nucleotides align to TRBD1. The ends lost 3 bases at V and 12 bases at J; junction bases unmatched: 7. Germline V gives CDR1 KGHSH, CDR2 LQKENI. The CDR3 contains 13 residues. DNA of the CDR3: TGTGCCAGCTCACCGGACAGGGTGAGTGGGCAGTTCTTC. This encodes CASSPDRVSGQFF.

This clone was seen just once. The chain carries TRBV30 and TRBJ1-1; D is unclear. CDR3 size: 13 residues. Trimming stripped 0 bases from V and 8 bases from J, with 13 bases between. The V gene's germline CDR1 is GTSNPN and CDR2 SVGIG (reference sequence). CDR3 in DNA: TGTGCCTGGAGTGTACGAAATAGAGAGGAAGCTTTCTTT. The encoded protein is CAWSVRNREEAFF.

This clone was detected only once. V gene TRBV5-8 combines with J gene TRBJ1-2, with 7 bases lining up with TRBD1. Unmatched junction bases numbered 3, after V lost 3 bases and J lost 4 bases. This CDR3 is built from 13 residues. The germline V gene has CDR1 SGHTS and CDR2 YDEGEE. In DNA form, the CDR3 reads TGTGCCAGCAGCTGGTGGGACAGCTATGGCTACACCTTC. Translated: CASSWWDSYGYTF.

The chain recombines TRBV6-5 with TRBJ1-1; the D gene is possibly TRBD1 (5 bases). The CDR3 contains 13 residues. Deletions cut 6 bases from V and 2 bases from J, with 10 bases between. Germline V gene sequence: CDR1 MNHEY, CDR2 SVGAGI. The CDR3 sequence: CASRVGHNTEAFF. The CDR3 bases are TGTGCCAGCAGGGTCGGACACAACACTGAAGCTTTCTTT.

The rearrangement joins TRBV11-2 to TRBJ1-6; TRBD1 is a possible D gene (6 bases). CDR1 SGHAT and CDR2 FQNNGV come from the germline V gene. Trimming removed 5 bases at V and 7 bases at J, with 12 bases between. The CDR3 contains 14 residues. The CDR3 DNA is TGTGCCAGCAGCAAACAGGGACCAAATTCACCCCTCCACTTT. Translating gives CASSKQGPNSPLHF.

The CDR3 DNA sequence: TGTGCCAGCAGTGAAGCCTCCGGACAGGGTGGGTCCCAGCATTTT. Its translation is CASSEASGQGGSQHF. The chain has TRBV6-1 and TRBJ1-5; 8 bases map to TRBD1. This CDR3 has 15 residues. Trimming took 0 bases from V and 11 from J; bases not matched to a gene: 9. Germline CDR1 is MNHNS and CDR2 is SASEGT.

The rearrangement links TRBV2 to TRBJ2-2, with 7 positions matching TRBD1. Germline V gives CDR1 SNHLY, CDR2 FYNNEI. The CDR3 loop spans 16 amino acids. Unmatched junction bases numbered 6, after V lost 0 bases and J lost 5 bases. CDR3 nucleotides: TGTGCCAGCAGTGAAGCGCGTGTCAGGGGGACCGGGGAGCTGTTTTTT. Its protein is CASSEARVRGTGELFF.

This clone was seen only once. V gene TRBV7-8 combines with J gene TRBJ1-3, with D maybe TRBD1 (6 bases). CDR3 length equals 16 residues. CDR1 is SGHVS and CDR2 is FQNEAQ in the germline V gene. V dropped 0 bases and J dropped 1 base, with 10 bases sitting between them. CDR3 region: CASSLAGTTSGNTIYF. CDR3 bases: TGTGCCAGCAGCTTAGCTGGGACAACTTCTGGAAACACCATATATTTT. Full variable domain (rest looked up from reference TRBV7-8 and TRBJ1-3): GAGVSQSPRYKVAKRGQDVALRCDPISGHVSLFWYQQALGQGPEFLTYFQNEAQLDKSGLPSDRFFAERPEGSVSTLKIQRTQQEDSAVYLCASSLAGTTSGNTIYFGEGSWLTVV.

This clone was seen once. J is TRBJ1-4 and V is TRBV11-2; D is possibly TRBD1 (6 bases). From germline, CDR1 is SGHAT and CDR2 FQNNGV. CDR3 length: 17 amino acids. Trimming cost V 6 bases and J 3 bases, with 20 bases left between them. The chain's CDR3 is CASRPGTLSAPNEKLFF. The CDR3 DNA is TGTGCCAGCAGGCCCGGGACACTATCAGCGCCTAATGAAAAACTGTTTTTT. The complete variable domain, with remaining parts taken from reference TRBV11-2 and TRBJ1-4, reads EAGVAQSPRYKIIEKRQSVAFWCNPISGHATLYWYQQILGQGPKLLIQFQNNGVVDDSQLPKDRFSAERLKGVDSTLKIQPAKLEDSAVYLCASRPGTLSAPNEKLFFGSGTQLSVL.

This clone has just one count. The genes are TRBV6-5 and TRBJ1-4, with D maybe TRBD1 (6 bases). Trimming removed 3 bases at V and 5 bases at J, with 13 bases between. The CDR3 sequence is 15 residues long. Germline V gene data show CDR1 as MNHEY and CDR2 as SVGAGI. In DNA, the CDR3 is TGTGCCAGCAGTTATTCAGGGGTACCGAATGAAAAACTGTTTTTT. It yields the protein CASSYSGVPNEKLFF.